Included here is one T cell receptor (beta chain) sequence, with context. Its cognate antigen is unknown. Generated by immunoSEQ multiplex PCR, the TCRdb table keeps only in-frame clones and is missing some. The table records roughly 16,000 clones, 60% to 80% of them present only once. The data were obtained in a study of somatic mutations in cytotoxic T cells in rheumatoid arthritis. The wider study: Blood samples of approximately 30 ml were drawn from patients (in EDTA) right after diagnosis and before any treatment.

General study findings and limits: More than 20% of CD8+ cells belonged to the largest clone in 8 of 65 patients.

Germline V gene data show CDR1 as SNHLY and CDR2 as FYNNEI. V was cut by 6 bases and J by 16 bases, with 19 bases left in between. The CDR3 totals 13 residues. The V and J genes are TRBV2 and TRBJ1-6; possible D gene TRBD1, 6 bases. Source material: CD8+ T cells sorted from blood. This receptor was taken from an adult with rheumatoid arthritis. The CDR3 spells CASRGGTTLGLHF. CDR3 nucleotides: TGTGCCAGCAGAGGTGGGACAACGTTAGGACTCCACTTT.